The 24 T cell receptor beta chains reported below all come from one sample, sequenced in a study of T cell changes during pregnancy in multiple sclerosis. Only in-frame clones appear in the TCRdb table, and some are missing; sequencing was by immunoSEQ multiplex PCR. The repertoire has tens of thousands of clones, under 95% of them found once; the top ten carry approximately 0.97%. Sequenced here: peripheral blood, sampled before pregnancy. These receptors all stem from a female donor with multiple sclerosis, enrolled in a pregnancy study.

The CDR3 DNA sequence: TGTGCCAGCAGCTACGGACAGACAAATTCACCCCTCCACTTT. Its protein product is CASSYGQTNSPLHF. V and J are TRBV7-9 and TRBJ1-6, with D maybe TRBD1 (6 bases). Trimming pared 4 bases from V and 7 bases from J, leaving 11 bases between. Germline CDR1 reads SEHNR; CDR2 reads FQNEAQ (reference sequence). There are 14 residues in the CDR3.

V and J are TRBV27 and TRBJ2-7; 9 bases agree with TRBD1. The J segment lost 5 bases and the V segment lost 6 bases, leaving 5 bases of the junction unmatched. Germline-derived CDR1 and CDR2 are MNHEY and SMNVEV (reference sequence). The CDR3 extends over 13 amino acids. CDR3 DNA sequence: TGTGCCAGCAGCTGGACAGGGGTCGACGAGCAGTACTTC. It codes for CASSWTGVDEQYF.

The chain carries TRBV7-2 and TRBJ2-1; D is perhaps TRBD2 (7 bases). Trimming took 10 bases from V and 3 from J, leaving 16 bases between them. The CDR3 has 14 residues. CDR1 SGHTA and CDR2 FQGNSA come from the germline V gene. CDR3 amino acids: CATAGAPFYNEQFF. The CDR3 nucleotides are TGTGCCACCGCGGGGGCACCCTTCTACAATGAGCAGTTCTTC. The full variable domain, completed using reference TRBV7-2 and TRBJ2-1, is GAGVSQSPSNKVTEKGKDVELRCDPISGHTALYWYRQSLGQGLEFLIYFQGNSAPDKSGLPSDRFSAERTGGSVSTLTIQRTQQEDSAVYLCATAGAPFYNEQFFGPGTRLTVL.

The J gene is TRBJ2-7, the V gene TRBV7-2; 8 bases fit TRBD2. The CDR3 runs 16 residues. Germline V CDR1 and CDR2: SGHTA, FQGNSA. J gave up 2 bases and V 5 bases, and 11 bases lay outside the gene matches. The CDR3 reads CASSNPGGGRPYEQYF. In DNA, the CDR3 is TGTGCCAGCAGCAACCCAGGCGGGGGGCGACCCTACGAGCAGTACTTC.

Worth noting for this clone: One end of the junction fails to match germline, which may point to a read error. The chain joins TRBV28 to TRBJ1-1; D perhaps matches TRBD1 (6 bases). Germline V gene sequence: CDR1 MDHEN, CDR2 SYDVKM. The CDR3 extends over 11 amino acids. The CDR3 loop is CPVGGRGTAFF. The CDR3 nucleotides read TGCCCGGTCGGGGGGCGAGGAACGGCTTTCTTT.

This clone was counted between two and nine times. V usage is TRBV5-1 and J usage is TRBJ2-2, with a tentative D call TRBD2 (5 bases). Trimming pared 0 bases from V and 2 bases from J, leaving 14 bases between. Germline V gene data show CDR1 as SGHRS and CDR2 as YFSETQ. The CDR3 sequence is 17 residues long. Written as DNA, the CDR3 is TGCGCCAGCAGCTTGGGGCCAACGGGGATAAACACCGGGGAGCTGTTTTTT. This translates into CASSLGPTGINTGELFF. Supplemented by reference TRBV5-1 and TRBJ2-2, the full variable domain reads KAGVTQTPRYLIKTRGQQVTLSCSPISGHRSVSWYQQTPGQGLQFLFEYFSETQRNKGNFPGRFSGRQFSNSRSEMNVSTLELGDSALYLCASSLGPTGINTGELFFGEGSRLTVL.

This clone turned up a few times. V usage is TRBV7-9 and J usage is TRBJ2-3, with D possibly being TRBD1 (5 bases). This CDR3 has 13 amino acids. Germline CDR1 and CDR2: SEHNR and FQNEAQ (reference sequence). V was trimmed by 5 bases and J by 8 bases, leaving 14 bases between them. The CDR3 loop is CASSLPGRPTQYF. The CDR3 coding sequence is TGTGCCAGCAGCCTCCCAGGGCGGCCTACGCAGTATTTT.

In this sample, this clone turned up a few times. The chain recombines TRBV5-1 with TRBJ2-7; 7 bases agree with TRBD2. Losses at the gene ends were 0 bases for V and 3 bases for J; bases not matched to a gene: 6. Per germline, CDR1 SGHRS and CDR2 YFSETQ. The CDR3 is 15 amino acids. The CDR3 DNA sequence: TGCGCCAGCAGCTTGGTGGGGGGGTCGGTCTACGAGCAGTACTTC. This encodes CASSLVGGSVYEQYF.

For the CDR3, the DNA is TGTGCCAGCAGCCTAGGGACTTACAATGAGCAGTTCTTC. This sequence encodes CASSLGTYNEQFF. The rearrangement uses TRBV7-9 and TRBJ2-1; D is possibly TRBD2 (6 bases). Per the germline V gene, CDR1 is SEHNR and CDR2 is FQNEAQ (reference sequence). The CDR3 covers 13 residues. V dropped 5 bases and J dropped 4 bases, with 9 bases sitting between them.

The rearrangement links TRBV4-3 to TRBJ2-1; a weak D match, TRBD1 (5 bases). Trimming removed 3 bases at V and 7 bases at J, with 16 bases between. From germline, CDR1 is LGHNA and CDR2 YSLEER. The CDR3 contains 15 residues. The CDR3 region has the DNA TGCGCCAGCAGCCAGGTCGGAACAGGTGGGAATGAGCAGTTCTTC. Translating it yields CASSQVGTGGNEQFF.

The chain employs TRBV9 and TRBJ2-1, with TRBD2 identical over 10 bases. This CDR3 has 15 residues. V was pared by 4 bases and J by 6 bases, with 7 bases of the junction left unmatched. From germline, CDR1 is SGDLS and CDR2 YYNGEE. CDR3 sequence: CASSSSGSGINEQFF. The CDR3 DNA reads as TGTGCCAGCAGCTCTAGCGGGAGTGGCATCAATGAGCAGTTCTTC.

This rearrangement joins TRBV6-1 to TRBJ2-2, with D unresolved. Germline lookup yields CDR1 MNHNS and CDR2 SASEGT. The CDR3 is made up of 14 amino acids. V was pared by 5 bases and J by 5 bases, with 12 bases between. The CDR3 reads CASSSEDTTGELFF. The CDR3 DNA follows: TGTGCCAGCAGTTCCGAAGACACGACCGGGGAGCTGTTTTTT.

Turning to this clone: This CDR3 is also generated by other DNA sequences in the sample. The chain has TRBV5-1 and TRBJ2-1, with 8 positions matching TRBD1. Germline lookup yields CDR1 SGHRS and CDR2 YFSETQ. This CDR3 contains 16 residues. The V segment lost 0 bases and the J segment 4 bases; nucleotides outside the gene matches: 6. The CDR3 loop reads CASSLAGTGAYNEQFF. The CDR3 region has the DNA TGCGCCAGCAGCTTGGCCGGGACAGGAGCATACAATGAGCAGTTCTTC.

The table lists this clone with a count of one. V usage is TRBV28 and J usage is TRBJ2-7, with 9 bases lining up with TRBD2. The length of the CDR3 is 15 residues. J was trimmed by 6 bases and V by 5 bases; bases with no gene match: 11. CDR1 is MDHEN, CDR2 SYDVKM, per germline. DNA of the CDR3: TGTGCCAGCAGTGGGAACCTAGCGGGAAGGCGCGAGCAGTACTTC. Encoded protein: CASSGNLAGRREQYF.

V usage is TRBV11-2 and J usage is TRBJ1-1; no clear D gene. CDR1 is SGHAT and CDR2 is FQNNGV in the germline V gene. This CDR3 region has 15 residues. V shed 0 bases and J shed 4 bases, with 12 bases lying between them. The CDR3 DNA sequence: TGTGCCAGCAGCTTAGACCCCGGGTCGGGCACTGAAGCTTTCTTT. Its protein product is CASSLDPGSGTEAFF.

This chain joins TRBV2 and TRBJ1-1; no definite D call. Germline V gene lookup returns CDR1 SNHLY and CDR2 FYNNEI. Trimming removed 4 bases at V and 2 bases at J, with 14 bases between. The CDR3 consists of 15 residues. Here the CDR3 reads CASSVRESSNTEAFF. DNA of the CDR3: TGTGCCAGCAGTGTGAGGGAGTCGAGCAACACTGAAGCTTTCTTT.

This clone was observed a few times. Here the CDR3 reads CASSLGQGSYGYTF. CDR3 DNA: TGTGCCAGCAGCCTAGGACAGGGCTCGTATGGCTACACCTTC. The chain has TRBV2 and TRBJ1-2, with 8 nucleotides matching TRBD1. The CDR3 extends over 14 amino acids. The V segment lost 6 bases and the J segment 5 bases; nucleotides outside the gene matches: 8. CDR1 is SNHLY, CDR2 FYNNEI, per germline.

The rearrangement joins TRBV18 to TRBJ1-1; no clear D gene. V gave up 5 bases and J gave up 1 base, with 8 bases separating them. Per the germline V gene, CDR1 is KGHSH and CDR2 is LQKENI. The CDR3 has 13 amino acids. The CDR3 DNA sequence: TGTGCCAGCTCATCCACAGCGAACACTGAAGCTTTCTTT. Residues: CASSSTANTEAFF.

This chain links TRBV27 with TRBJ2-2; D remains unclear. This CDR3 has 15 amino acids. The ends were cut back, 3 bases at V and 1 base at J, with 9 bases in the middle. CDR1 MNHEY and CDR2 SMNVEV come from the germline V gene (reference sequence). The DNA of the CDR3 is TGTGCCAGCAGTTTCCTGAACTTGAACACCGGGGAGCTGTTTTTT. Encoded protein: CASSFLNLNTGELFF.

CDR3 protein: CSVSPGQGFHEQYF. The CDR3 DNA reads TGCAGCGTATCACCGGGACAGGGGTTCCACGAGCAGTACTTC. V usage is TRBV29-1 and J usage is TRBJ2-7, with TRBD1 identical over 10 bases. The CDR3 sequence is 14 residues long. The germline V gene has CDR1 SQVTM and CDR2 ANQGSEA. Losses at the gene ends were 6 bases for V and 5 bases for J; bases not matched to a gene: 10.

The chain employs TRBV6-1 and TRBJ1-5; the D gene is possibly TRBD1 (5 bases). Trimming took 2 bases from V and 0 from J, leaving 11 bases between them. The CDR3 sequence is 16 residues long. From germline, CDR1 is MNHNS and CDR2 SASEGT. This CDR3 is CASSEQPGYSNQPQHF. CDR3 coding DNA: TGTGCCAGCAGTGAACAGCCAGGGTATAGCAATCAGCCCCAGCATTTT.

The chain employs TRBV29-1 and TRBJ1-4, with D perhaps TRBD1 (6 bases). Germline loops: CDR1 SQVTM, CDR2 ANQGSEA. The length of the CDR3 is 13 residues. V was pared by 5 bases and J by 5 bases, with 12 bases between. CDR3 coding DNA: TGCAGCGTTTCCACAGGGATCAATGAAAAACTGTTTTTT. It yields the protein CSVSTGINEKLFF.

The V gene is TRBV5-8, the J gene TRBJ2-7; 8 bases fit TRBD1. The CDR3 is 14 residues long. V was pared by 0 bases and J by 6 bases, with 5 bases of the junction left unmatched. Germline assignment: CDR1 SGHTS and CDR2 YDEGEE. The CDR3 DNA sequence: TGTGCCAGCAGCTTGGGTCCAGGACAGGGCGAGCAGTACTTC. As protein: CASSLGPGQGEQYF. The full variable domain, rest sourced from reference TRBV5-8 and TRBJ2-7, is EAGVTQSPTHLIKTRGQQATLRCSPISGHTSVYWYQQALGLGLQFLLWYDEGEERNRGNFPPRFSGRQFPNYSSELNVNALELEDSALYLCASSLGPGQGEQYFGPGTRLTVT.

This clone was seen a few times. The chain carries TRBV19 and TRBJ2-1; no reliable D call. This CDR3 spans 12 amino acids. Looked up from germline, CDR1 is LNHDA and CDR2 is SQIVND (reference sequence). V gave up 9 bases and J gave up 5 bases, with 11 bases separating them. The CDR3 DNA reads TGTGCCAGCACTACCCGGGACAATGAGCAGTTCTTC. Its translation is CASTTRDNEQFF.